These 28 T cell receptor beta chains share one sample of origin, sequenced in a study of blood T cell repertoires in COVID-19. The protocol was immunoSEQ multiplex PCR, while the TCRdb copy is restricted to in-frame clones and leaves out a portion. Here the sample spans about 170,000 clones, approximately 80% being singletons. The sample was peripheral blood. The origin of the receptors is a woman of 80 years or more with COVID-19, enrolled during active disease.

The CDR3 is CASSLTGSTEAFF. DNA for the CDR3: TGTGCCAGCAGCTTGACTGGGAGCACTGAAGCTTTCTTT. The chain couples TRBV5-5 to TRBJ1-1; D is undetermined. This CDR3 has 13 amino acids. V was shortened by 1 base and J by 4 bases, with 8 bases between the two germline ends. Per the germline V gene, CDR1 is SGHKS and CDR2 is YYEKEE (reference sequence).

This clone showed up just once. The CDR3 reads CASSLAVGPHEQYF. The CDR3 DNA reads as TGCGCCAGCAGCTTGGCCGTTGGGCCCCACGAGCAGTACTTC. The chain combines TRBV5-1 with TRBJ2-7; no clear D gene. V was shortened by 0 bases and J by 5 bases, with 12 bases between the two germline ends. Germline V gene sequence: CDR1 SGHRS, CDR2 YFSETQ. CDR3 size: 14 residues.

This clone came up once. The chain links TRBV2 to TRBJ1-1, with D possibly matching TRBD1 (6 bases). Germline-derived CDR1 and CDR2 are SNHLY and FYNNEI. This CDR3 has 16 amino acids. Deletions cut 9 bases from V and 5 bases from J, with 25 bases between. The CDR3 nucleotides read TGTGCCAGTCTACAAAGGGGGATGGGAGGGGTTACTGAAGCTTTCTTT. Translating gives CASLQRGMGGVTEAFF.

This clone is a singleton in its sample. The rearrangement links TRBV19 to TRBJ1-5; D is perhaps TRBD1 (6 bases). The ends were cut back, 5 bases at V and 2 bases at J, with 10 bases in the middle. The CDR3 is 14 residues long. The germline V gene encodes CDR1 LNHDA and CDR2 SQIVND (reference sequence). The DNA for the CDR3 is TGTGCCAGTAGTCAGGGGACCGGCAATCAGCCCCAGCATTTT. Protein product: CASSQGTGNQPQHF.

V and J are TRBV9 and TRBJ1-4; tentatively, D is TRBD1 (5 bases). CDR3 length: 14 amino acids. Germline V gives CDR1 SGDLS, CDR2 YYNGEE. Trimming stripped 2 bases from V and 4 bases from J, with 9 bases between. The CDR3 spells CASSVPGGNEKLFF. As DNA, the CDR3 is TGTGCCAGCAGCGTCCCCGGGGGTAATGAAAAACTGTTTTTT.

J is TRBJ2-7 and V is TRBV4-1; 7 nucleotides agree with TRBD1. This CDR3 is 12 amino acids long. V dropped 10 bases and J dropped 5; count of bases not matched to a gene: 8. The germline CDR1 and CDR2 sequences are MGHRA and YSYEKL. CDR3 amino acids: CATGDRANEQYF. The CDR3 region has the DNA TGCGCCACCGGAGACAGGGCCAACGAGCAGTACTTC.

As DNA, the CDR3 is TGTGCCAGCAGTTACGGAGGGAACACCGGGGAGCTGTTTTTT. Residues: CASSYGGNTGELFF. The rearrangement links TRBV6-6 to TRBJ2-2; weak D call: TRBD2 (5 bases). Germline V lookup: CDR1 MNHNY, CDR2 SVGAGI (reference sequence). V was cut by 2 bases and J by 1 base, with 5 bases left in between. The CDR3 has 14 amino acids.

Turning to this clone: Other DNA sequences in this sample translate to the same CDR3. This chain uses TRBV28 with TRBJ2-7, with D uncertain. The CDR3 covers 12 residues. With 2 bases removed from V and 4 bases from J, the gap between germline ends came to 6 bases. Per germline, CDR1 MDHEN and CDR2 SYDVKM. For the CDR3, the DNA is TGTGCCAGCAGTTTACCGCTATACGAGCAGTACTTC. Protein product: CASSLPLYEQYF. Using reference TRBV28 and TRBJ2-7 for the parts outside the CDR3, the full variable domain is DVKVTQSSRYLVKRTGEKVFLECVQDMDHENMFWYRQDPGLGLRLIYFSYDVKMKEKGDIPEGYSVSREKKERFSLILESASTNQTSMYLCASSLPLYEQYFGPGTRLTVT.

The chain recombines TRBV6-5 with TRBJ1-1; 8 nucleotides line up with TRBD1. The CDR3 loop spans 15 amino acids. The V and J ends lost 4 bases and 0 bases, in that order; junction bases with no gene match: 4. Germline CDR1 and CDR2: MNHEY and SVGAGI. DNA of the CDR3: TGTGCCAGCAGTTGGACAGGGAGCATGAACACTGAAGCTTTCTTT. Residues: CASSWTGSMNTEAFF.

This rearrangement joins TRBV6-5 to TRBJ2-7, with D uncertain. The V end lost 6 bases, the J end lost 5 bases, and 14 bases lay between the germline ends. The CDR3 consists of 13 residues. Germline V CDR1 and CDR2: MNHEY, SVGAGI. CDR3 bases: TGTGCCAGCAGGGCAGGTGGTAGGAACGAGCAGTACTTC. Translated, it gives CASRAGGRNEQYF.

This chain links TRBV6-4 with TRBJ1-5; maybe TRBD1 (6 bases). The CDR3 is 14 amino acids. V was trimmed by 7 bases and J by 0 bases, leaving 10 bases between them. Germline lookup yields CDR1 MRHNA and CDR2 SNTAGT. For the CDR3, the DNA is TGTGCCAGCACCGGACAGTCTAGCAATCAGCCCCAGCATTTT. Translating gives CASTGQSSNQPQHF.

Of note for this clone: This CDR3 is also generated by other DNA sequences in the sample. The rearrangement joins TRBV3-1 (or the pseudogene TRBV3-2) to TRBJ1-1; tentatively, D is TRBD1 (5 bases). This CDR3 contains 14 residues. V was clipped by 3 bases and J by 5 bases, with 13 bases between them. Germline CDR1 is LGHDT and CDR2 is YNNKEL (reference sequence). In nucleotides, the CDR3 is TGTGCCAGCAGCCACCAGGGTGGAGGGACTGAAGCTTTCTTT. Translated: CASSHQGGGTEAFF.

The chain is built from TRBV6-6 and TRBJ2-4; no definite D call. V was cut by 2 bases and J by 3 bases, with 14 bases left in between. The CDR3 has 16 amino acids. Germline assignment: CDR1 MNHNY and CDR2 SVGAGI (reference sequence). CDR3 DNA sequence: TGTGCCAGCAGTTACGGCCAGGTCGGTGACAAAAACATTCAGTACTTC. Its translation: CASSYGQVGDKNIQYF.

The chain has TRBV5-1 and TRBJ2-7; D is perhaps TRBD1 (6 bases). The V and J ends lost 2 bases and 5 bases respectively, with 14 bases between them. The CDR3 spans 14 residues. The germline V gene has CDR1 SGHRS and CDR2 YFSETQ. CDR3 residues: CASSLAQGSNEQYF. The CDR3, as DNA: TGCGCCAGCAGCTTAGCACAGGGATCCAACGAGCAGTACTTC.

V gene TRBV21-1 combines with J gene TRBJ1-2; TRBD1, the table's D call, was not compared with the DNA. TRBV21-1 is recorded as a pseudogene. The CDR3 is 15 residues long. The CDR3 bases are TGTGCCAGCAGCAAAGGGAACGGACAGAACTATGGCTACACCTTC. It translates to CASSKGNGQNYGYTF.

The rearrangement joins TRBV11-2 to TRBJ1-3, with a possible D match to TRBD1 (5 bases). The CDR3 length is 14 residues. Per the germline V gene, CDR1 is SGHAT and CDR2 is FQNNGV. Trimming removed 5 bases at V and 0 bases at J, with 8 bases between. The DNA of the CDR3 is TGTGCCAGCAGCCCGGACATCTCTGGAAACACCATATATTTT. Its protein product is CASSPDISGNTIYF.

The chain recombines TRBV5-4 with TRBJ1-1, with D unclear. This CDR3 is built from 12 residues. The V and J ends lost 3 bases and 11 bases respectively, with 14 bases between them. Germline V gene data show CDR1 as SGHNT and CDR2 as YYREEE (reference sequence). CDR3: CASSSLTGWAFF. In nucleotides, the CDR3 is TGTGCCAGCAGCTCGCTGACGGGATGGGCTTTCTTT.

This chain joins TRBV9 and TRBJ1-1, with TRBD1 matching 9 bases. Germline CDR1 SGDLS, CDR2 YYNGEE. The CDR3 has 13 amino acids. Trimming at V came to 4 bases and at J to 6 bases, leaving 4 bases not matched to a gene. The DNA for the CDR3 is TGTGCCAGCAGCCTACAGGGGGCGTCTGAAGCTTTCTTT. This sequence encodes CASSLQGASEAFF.

The rearrangement links TRBV18 to TRBJ2-7; D not resolved. This CDR3 has 12 amino acids. Germline V gene sequence: CDR1 KGHSH, CDR2 LQKENI. V was pared by 2 bases and J by 3 bases, with 5 bases between. DNA for the CDR3: TGTGCCAGCTCACCATCGGTCTACGAGCAGTACTTC. It yields the protein CASSPSVYEQYF.

This sequence joins TRBV10-3 and TRBJ2-2; tentative D call: TRBD2 (7 bases). Per germline, CDR1 ENHRY and CDR2 SYGVKD. This CDR3 has 16 amino acids. With 0 bases removed from V and 6 bases from J, the gap between germline ends came to 14 bases. In nucleotides, the CDR3 is TGTGCCATCAGTGAGTCCGGGGGGCTGATCCCCGGGGAGCTGTTTTTT. Translating gives CAISESGGLIPGELFF.

The rearrangement uses TRBV2 and TRBJ2-7; D perhaps matches TRBD2 (6 bases). The CDR3 is 14 amino acids. Germline lookup yields CDR1 SNHLY and CDR2 FYNNEI. Trimming shortened V by 2 bases and J by 4 bases, and 12 bases separated the two germline ends. In nucleotides, the CDR3 is TGTGCCAGCAGTGAACAGGGAGGAGGGTACGAGCAGTACTTC. It codes for CASSEQGGGYEQYF.

The chain employs TRBV5-1 and TRBJ2-1; TRBD2 matches at 7 bases. The junction had 6 bases not matched to a gene; V was cut back by 4 bases and J by 5 bases. The CDR3 consists of 14 residues. Germline V gene lookup returns CDR1 SGHRS and CDR2 YFSETQ. DNA of the CDR3: TGCGCCAGCAGCATGGCGGGGGACCACAATGAGCAGTTCTTC. Translated, it gives CASSMAGDHNEQFF.

V usage is TRBV11-2 and J usage is TRBJ2-3; 11 bases are shared with TRBD2. Germline V lookup: CDR1 SGHAT, CDR2 FQNNGV. The CDR3 extends over 19 amino acids. The J segment lost 4 bases and the V segment lost 5 bases, leaving 17 bases of the junction unmatched. Written as DNA, the CDR3 is TGTGCCAGCAGCCAGAGGGGGACTAGCGGCTACGCTGGGGCAGATACGCAGTATTTT. Protein product: CASSQRGTSGYAGADTQYF.

The chain has TRBV6-1 and TRBJ1-1; D unresolved. V was cut by 3 bases and J by 5 bases, with 13 bases left in between. Germline V gene sequence: CDR1 MNHNS, CDR2 SASEGT. The CDR3 covers 14 residues. CDR3 loop: CASSERWSGTEAFF. The DNA of the CDR3 is TGTGCCAGCAGTGAGAGATGGTCGGGGACTGAAGCTTTCTTT.

The sample holds a few counts of this clone. This sequence joins TRBV27 and TRBJ1-3, with D possibly matching TRBD1 (5 bases). The germline V gene encodes CDR1 MNHEY and CDR2 SMNVEV (reference sequence). The germline V and J ends were trimmed by 5 bases and 8 bases, with 19 bases remaining between them. CDR3 length: 15 amino acids. The CDR3 DNA sequence: TGTGCCAGCAGTCCGAAGACAGTTACGGGAGACACCATATATTTT. Amino acids: CASSPKTVTGDTIYF.

This chain joins TRBV28 and TRBJ2-7; TRBD2 aligns across 7 bases. Unmatched junction bases numbered 16, after V lost 7 bases and J lost 7 bases. CDR3 length: 15 residues. The V gene's germline CDR1 is MDHEN and CDR2 SYDVKM. CDR3 bases: TGTGCCAGCACCCGGCCAGCTAGCGGTAGCAAAGAGCAGTACTTC. This codes for CASTRPASGSKEQYF.

The CDR3 region is CASSVAGTGNNEQFF. Here the CDR3 DNA reads TGTGCCAGCAGCGTAGCTGGGACAGGCAACAATGAGCAGTTCTTC. V and J are TRBV9 and TRBJ2-1; 8 bases align to TRBD1. CDR3 length equals 15 residues. The V segment lost 0 bases and the J segment 5 bases; nucleotides outside the gene matches: 4. The germline gives CDR1 SGDLS, CDR2 YYNGEE.

The chain is built from TRBV6-6 and TRBJ1-2, with D hard to call. V was pared by 4 bases and J by 7 bases, with 10 bases between. The CDR3 totals 12 residues. In germline, CDR1 is MNHNY, CDR2 SVGAGI (reference sequence). The CDR3 spells CASSSYTGGYTF. CDR3 nucleotide sequence: TGTGCCAGCAGTTCGTATACGGGTGGCTACACCTTC.